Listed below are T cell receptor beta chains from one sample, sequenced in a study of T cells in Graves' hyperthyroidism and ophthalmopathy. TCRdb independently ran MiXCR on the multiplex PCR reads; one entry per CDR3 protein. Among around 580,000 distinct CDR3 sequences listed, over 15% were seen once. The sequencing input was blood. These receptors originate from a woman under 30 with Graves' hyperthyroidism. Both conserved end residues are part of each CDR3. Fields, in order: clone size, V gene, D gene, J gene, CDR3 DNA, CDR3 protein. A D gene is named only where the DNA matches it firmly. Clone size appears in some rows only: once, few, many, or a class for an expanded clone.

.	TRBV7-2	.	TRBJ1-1	TGTGCCAGCAGCCAAGGGCCGGATCCCAACACTGAAGCTTTCTTT	CASSQGPDPNTEAFF
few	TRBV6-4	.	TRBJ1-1	TGTGCCAGCACCGTCTGGAACTCGGGCACTGAAGCTTTCTTT	CASTVWNSGTEAFF
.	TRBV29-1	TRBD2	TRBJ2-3	TGCAGCGTTGAAGGAGGCCTAGCGGGAGCCCCAGATACGCAGTATTTT	CSVEGGLAGAPDTQYF
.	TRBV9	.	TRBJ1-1	TGTGCCAGCAGCGTAGACGGAGACACTGAAGCTTTCTTT	CASSVDGDTEAFF
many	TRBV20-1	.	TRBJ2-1	TGCAGTCCAACGGACACCCCCAGGGATGAGCAGTTCTTC	CSPTDTPRDEQFF
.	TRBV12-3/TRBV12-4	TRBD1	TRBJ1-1	TGTGCCAGCAGCCCGGGCTCAGCGTCGACAGGGGGGGTGAACACTGAAGCTTTCTTT	CASSPGSASTGGVNTEAFF
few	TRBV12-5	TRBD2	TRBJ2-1	TGTGCTAGTGCCCGAGGACTAGCGGGAGAGGGGGGAAGAAACAATGAGCAGTTCTTC	CASARGLAGEGGRNNEQFF
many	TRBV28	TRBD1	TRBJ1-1	TGTGCCAGCAGGTCCGGACAGGCCCCTCGGGCGACTGAAGCTTTCTTT	CASRSGQAPRATEAFF
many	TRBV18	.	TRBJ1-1	TGTGCCAGCTCACTGGACGGACTTGAAGCTTTCTTT	CASSLDGLEAFF
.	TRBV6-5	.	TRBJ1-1	TGTGCCAGCAGTTACTCGATAGGCAGGGGAGCTTTCTTT	CASSYSIGRGAFF
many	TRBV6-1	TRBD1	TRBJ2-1	TGTGCCATTCCTCTGGACAGGGGGGGAAGAAGCTCCTACAATGAGCAGTTCTTC	CAIPLDRGGRSSYNEQFF